Listed below are T cell receptor beta chains from one sample, sequenced in a study of OX40 agonist ivuxolimab in advanced cancers. The data were produced by immunoSEQ multiplex PCR, yet TCRdb's version contains in-frame clones alone and is incomplete. The repertoire includes about 71,000 clones, about 86% of them detected once, and 1.1% sits in the top ten. The sequencing used CD4+ or CD8+ T cells sorted from blood, collected in a trial of the OX40 agonist ivuxolimab. These receptors were obtained from an adult with an advanced solid tumor such as melanoma, head and neck, liver or kidney cancer. The CDR3 runs from the conserved cysteine through the conserved F or W.

length,V,CDR3
14,TRBV5-1,CASSPTGTTYEQYF
16,TRBV5-4,CASSPHTGTGEETQYF
13,TRBV28,CASSLGTSREQYF
13,TRBV28,CASEKGMRYGYTF
14,TRBV10-3,CAISGKQDQETQYF
14,TRBV9,CASSGQGTGNTIYF
16,TRBV18,CASSQTLAGPTDTQYF
15,TRBV7-9,CASSLGLSGAVWQYF
13,TRBV5-5,CASSLTWEDTQYF
14,TRBV5-4,CASSGQDGTDTQYF
14,TRBV19,CASSPRGQGYEQYF
15,TRBV7-2,CASKLDGAGYNEQFF
18,TRBV10-3,CAISERVRGGLAGDEQFF
14,TRBV11-2,CASSLLAGVSEQYF
14,TRBV7-2,CASSSQGGTLRAFF
12,TRBV11-2,CASLIRDTEAFF
13,TRBV19,CASNPAVDEKLFF
14,TRBV29-1,CSVGGSGSYNEQFF
12,TRBV6-1,CASSGTGYGYTF
15,TRBV6-5,CASRETPLNTGELFF
15,TRBV9,CASSAASGSADTQYF
19,TRBV6-1,CASSGAGLAGGRSYNEQFF
13,TRBV7-2,CASSFERRNEQYF
12,TRBV10-3,CATGLELNEQFF
13,TRBV9,CASSVQVTDTQYF
16,TRBV30,CAWSAGFGTVDEKLFF